This TCR beta chain was captured in a study of shared clonotypes between healthy human individuals. The sorted-subset replicate PCRs were given around 200 ng DNA, which is tens of thousands of T cell genomes. Sequencing used immunoSEQ multiplex PCR; TCRdb keeps in-frame clones, though not all of them. The sample lists approximately 2.5 million clones, about 92% occurring once. Germline trimming cut 5 bases from V and 4 bases from J; bases unmatched to any gene: 5. The germline CDR1 and CDR2 sequences are LNHDA and SQIVND (reference sequence). The CDR3 has 13 residues. Study conclusions and caveats: About 4.5% of naive CD4 clonotypes were common to a few donors.

Comment on this clone: Its antigen is undetermined. At the DNA level, this CDR3 is encoded by other sequences in the same sample as well.

Sequenced sample: naive CD4+ T cells sorted from blood. Subset denoted: CD45RA+ positively selected. This chain connects TRBV19 to TRBJ2-7; 7 positions agree with TRBD1. This clonotype originated in a man between 18 and 35 years old in good health. The CDR3 coding sequence is TGTGCCAGTAGTCGGACAGGCTCGTACGAGCAGTACTTC. It translates to CASSRTGSYEQYF.